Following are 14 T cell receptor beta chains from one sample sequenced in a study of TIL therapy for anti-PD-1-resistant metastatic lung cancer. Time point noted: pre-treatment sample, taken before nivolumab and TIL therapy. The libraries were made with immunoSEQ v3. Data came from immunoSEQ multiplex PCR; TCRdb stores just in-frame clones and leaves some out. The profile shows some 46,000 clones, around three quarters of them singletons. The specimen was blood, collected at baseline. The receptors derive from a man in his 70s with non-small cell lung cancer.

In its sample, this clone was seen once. The CDR3 protein is CASSSSGMTNTGELFF. The DNA of the CDR3 is TGCGCCAGCAGCTCTAGCGGGATGACGAACACCGGGGAGCTGTTTTTT. This rearrangement joins TRBV5-1 to TRBJ2-2; 9 bases are a match to TRBD2. The CDR3 sequence is 16 residues long. Looked up from germline, CDR1 is SGHRS and CDR2 is YFSETQ. V lost 3 bases, J lost 0 bases, and 3 bases stayed unmatched.

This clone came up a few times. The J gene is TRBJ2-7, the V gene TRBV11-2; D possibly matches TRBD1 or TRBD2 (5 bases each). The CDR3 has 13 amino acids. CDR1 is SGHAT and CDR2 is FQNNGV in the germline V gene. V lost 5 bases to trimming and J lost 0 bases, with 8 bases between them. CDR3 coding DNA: TGTGCCAGCAGCCCTGGGACCTCCTACGAGCAGTACTTC. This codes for CASSPGTSYEQYF.

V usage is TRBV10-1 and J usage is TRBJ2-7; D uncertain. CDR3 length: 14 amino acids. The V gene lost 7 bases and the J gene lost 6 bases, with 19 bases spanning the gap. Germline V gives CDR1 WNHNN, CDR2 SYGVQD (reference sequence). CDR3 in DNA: TGCGCCAGCACCCCTGGTCCATGTTGGTGCGAGCAGTACTTC. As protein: CASTPGPCWCEQYF.

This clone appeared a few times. The chain's CDR3 is CASSFQGGQGEQYF. CDR3 nucleotides: TGTGCCAGCAGCTTTCAGGGTGGTCAAGGCGAGCAGTACTTC. This chain joins TRBV7-9 and TRBJ2-7; D possibly corresponds to TRBD1 (5 bases). The CDR3 sequence is 14 residues long. Germline CDR1 reads SEHNR; CDR2 reads FQNEAQ (reference sequence). The V end was cut by 3 bases, the J end by 6 bases, with 15 bases between.

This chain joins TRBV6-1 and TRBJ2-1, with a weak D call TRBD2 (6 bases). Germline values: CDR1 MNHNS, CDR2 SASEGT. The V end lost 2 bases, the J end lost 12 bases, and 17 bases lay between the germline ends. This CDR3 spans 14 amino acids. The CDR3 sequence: CASSENRESGLQFF. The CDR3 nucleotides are TGTGCCAGCAGTGAAAACCGGGAGAGCGGGTTGCAGTTCTTC.

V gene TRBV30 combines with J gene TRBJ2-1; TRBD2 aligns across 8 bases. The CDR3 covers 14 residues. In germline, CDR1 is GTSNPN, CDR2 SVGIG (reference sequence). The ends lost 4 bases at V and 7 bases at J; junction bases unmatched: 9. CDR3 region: CAWTPGLGLNEQFF. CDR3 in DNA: TGTGCCTGGACTCCGGGACTAGGCCTAAATGAGCAGTTCTTC.

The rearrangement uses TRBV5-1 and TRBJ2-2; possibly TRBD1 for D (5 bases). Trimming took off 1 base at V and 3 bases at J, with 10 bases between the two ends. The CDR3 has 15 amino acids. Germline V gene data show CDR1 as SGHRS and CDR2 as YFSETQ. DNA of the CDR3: TGCGCCAGCAGCTTGTCCCAGGGCTACACCGGGGAGCTGTTTTTT. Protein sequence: CASSLSQGYTGELFF. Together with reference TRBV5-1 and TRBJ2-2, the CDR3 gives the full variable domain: KAGVTQTPRYLIKTRGQQVTLSCSPISGHRSVSWYQQTPGQGLQFLFEYFSETQRNKGNFPGRFSGRQFSNSRSEMNVSTLELGDSALYLCASSLSQGYTGELFFGEGSRLTVL.

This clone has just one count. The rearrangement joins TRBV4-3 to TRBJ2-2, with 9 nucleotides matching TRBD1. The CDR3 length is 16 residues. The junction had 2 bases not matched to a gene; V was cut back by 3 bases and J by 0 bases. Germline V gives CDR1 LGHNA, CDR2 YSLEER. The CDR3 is CASSQGQGANTGELFF. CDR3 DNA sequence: TGCGCCAGCAGCCAGGGACAGGGCGCGAACACCGGGGAGCTGTTTTTT.

The CDR3 region has the DNA TGCGCCAGCAGCCAAGATGGGCAGGCGGGGGCTATTAACTATGGCTACACCTTC. Protein: CASSQDGQAGAINYGYTF. The chain uses TRBV4-1 and TRBJ1-2; D is perhaps TRBD1 (6 bases). CDR1 and CDR2 (germline): MGHRA, YSYEKL. CDR3 length: 18 residues. V was shortened by 0 bases and J by 1 base, with 18 bases between the two germline ends.

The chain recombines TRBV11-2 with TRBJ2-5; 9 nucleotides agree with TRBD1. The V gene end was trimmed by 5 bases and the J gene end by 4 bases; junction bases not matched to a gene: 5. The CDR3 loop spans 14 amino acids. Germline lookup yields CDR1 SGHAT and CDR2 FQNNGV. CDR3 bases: TGTGCCAGCAGCCCCGGGACAGGGCTAGAGACCCAGTACTTC. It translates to CASSPGTGLETQYF.

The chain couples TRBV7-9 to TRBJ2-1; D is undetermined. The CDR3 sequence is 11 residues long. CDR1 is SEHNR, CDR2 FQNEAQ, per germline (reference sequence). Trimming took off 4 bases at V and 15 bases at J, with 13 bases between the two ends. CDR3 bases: TGTGCCAGCAGCTATAACTCAAGTCCGTTCTTC. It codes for CASSYNSSPFF.

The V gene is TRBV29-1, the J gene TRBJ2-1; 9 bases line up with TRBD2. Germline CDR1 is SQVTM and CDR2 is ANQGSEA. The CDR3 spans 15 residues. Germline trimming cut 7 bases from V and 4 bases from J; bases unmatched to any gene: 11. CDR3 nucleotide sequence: TGCAGCGAGCCCTTGACTAGCGGAAATTACAATGAGCAGTTCTTC. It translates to CSEPLTSGNYNEQFF.

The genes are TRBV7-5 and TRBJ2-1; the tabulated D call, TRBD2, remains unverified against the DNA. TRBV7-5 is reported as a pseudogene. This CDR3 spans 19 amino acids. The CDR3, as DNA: TGTGCCAGAAGCCTTCAACAGTCCTATGGGCTGTCGGAACGGGGTGAGCAGTTCTTC. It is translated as CARSLQQSYGLSERGEQFF.

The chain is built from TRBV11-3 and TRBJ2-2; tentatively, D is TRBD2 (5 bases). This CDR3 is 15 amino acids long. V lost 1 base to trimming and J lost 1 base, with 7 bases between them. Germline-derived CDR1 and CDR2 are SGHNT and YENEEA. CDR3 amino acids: CASSLGGLNTGELFF. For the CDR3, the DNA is TGTGCCAGCAGCTTAGGAGGGCTGAACACCGGGGAGCTGTTTTTT.